This T cell receptor beta chain came from a study of cytomegalovirus exposure and HLA in healthy donors. The CDR3 totals 14 residues. Per the germline V gene, CDR1 is MNHEY and CDR2 is SVGAGI. On this clone itself: The junction departs from germline at one end; a sequencing error may be responsible.

PCR employed 60 Vbeta and 13 Jbeta primers. Produced via immunoSEQ multiplex PCR; TCRdb's table is partial and in-frame only. The repertoire includes over 120,000 clones, 80% of them detected once, and around 4.3% sits in the top ten. Donors counted as nominally healthy when sampled, yet unrecorded immune exposures were likely. The specimen sequenced was PBMCs. The sequence was obtained from a man in his forties in good health and CMV-seronegative. The V and J genes are TRBV6-5 and TRBJ1-2, with TRBD1 as a possible D gene (6 bases). The CDR3 coding sequence is TGTGCCAGCAGTTACGGGCCAGGGGATGGAGGCTACGCCTTC. Translating gives CASSYGPGDGGYAF.